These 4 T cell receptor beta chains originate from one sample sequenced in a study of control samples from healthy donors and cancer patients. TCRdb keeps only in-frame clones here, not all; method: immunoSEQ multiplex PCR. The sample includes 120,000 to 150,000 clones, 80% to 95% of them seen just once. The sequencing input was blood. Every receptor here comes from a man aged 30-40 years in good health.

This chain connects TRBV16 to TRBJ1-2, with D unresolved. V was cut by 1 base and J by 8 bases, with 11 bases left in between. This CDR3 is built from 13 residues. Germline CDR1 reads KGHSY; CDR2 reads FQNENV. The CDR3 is CASSQLLDEGYTF. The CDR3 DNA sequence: TGTGCCAGCAGCCAATTGCTCGACGAGGGCTACACCTTC.

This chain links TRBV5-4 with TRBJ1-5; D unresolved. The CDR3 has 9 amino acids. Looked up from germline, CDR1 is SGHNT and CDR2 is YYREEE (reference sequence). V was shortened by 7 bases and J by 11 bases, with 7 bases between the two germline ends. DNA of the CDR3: TGTGCCAGCGGGGTAGCCCAGCATTTT. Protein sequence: CASGVAQHF.

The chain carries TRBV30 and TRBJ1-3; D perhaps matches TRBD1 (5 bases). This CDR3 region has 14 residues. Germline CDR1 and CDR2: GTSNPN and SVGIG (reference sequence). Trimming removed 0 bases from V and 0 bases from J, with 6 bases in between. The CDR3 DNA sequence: TGTGCCTGGAGTGTGGGGGGCTCTGGAAACACCATATATTTT. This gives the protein CAWSVGGSGNTIYF. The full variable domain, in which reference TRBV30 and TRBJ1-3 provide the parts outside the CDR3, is SQTIHQWPATLVQPVGSPLSLECTVEGTSNPNLYWYRQAAGRGLQLLFYSVGIGQISSEVPQNLSASRPQDRQFILSSKKLLLSDSGFYLCAWSVGGSGNTIYFGEGSWLTVV.

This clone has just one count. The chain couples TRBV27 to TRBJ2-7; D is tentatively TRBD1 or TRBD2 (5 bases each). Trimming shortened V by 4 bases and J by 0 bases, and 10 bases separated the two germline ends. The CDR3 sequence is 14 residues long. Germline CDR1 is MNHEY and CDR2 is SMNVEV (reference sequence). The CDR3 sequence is CASSWGLGSYEQYF. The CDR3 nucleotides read TGTGCCAGCAGTTGGGGGTTGGGCTCCTACGAGCAGTACTTC.